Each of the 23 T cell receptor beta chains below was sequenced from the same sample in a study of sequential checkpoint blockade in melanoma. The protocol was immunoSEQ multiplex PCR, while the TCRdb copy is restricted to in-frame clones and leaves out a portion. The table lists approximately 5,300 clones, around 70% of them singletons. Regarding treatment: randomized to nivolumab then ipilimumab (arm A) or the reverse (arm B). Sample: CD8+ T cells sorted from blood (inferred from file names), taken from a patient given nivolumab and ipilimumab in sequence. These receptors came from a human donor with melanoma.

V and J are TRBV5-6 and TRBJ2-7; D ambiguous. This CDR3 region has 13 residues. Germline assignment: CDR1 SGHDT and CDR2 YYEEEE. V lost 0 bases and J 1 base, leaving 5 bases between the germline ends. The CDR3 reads CASSLGESYEQYF. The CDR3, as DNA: TGTGCCAGCAGCTTGGGTGAGTCCTACGAGCAGTACTTC.

The CDR3 spells CASSDSTGGHNEQFF. The CDR3 DNA is TGTGCCAGCAGTGACTCCACGGGGGGCCACAATGAGCAGTTCTTC. The chain combines TRBV6-4 with TRBJ2-1; D is possibly TRBD2 (7 bases). CDR3 size: 15 residues. Trimming took off 0 bases at V and 5 bases at J, with 11 bases between the two ends. Germline CDR1 and CDR2: MRHNA and SNTAGT.

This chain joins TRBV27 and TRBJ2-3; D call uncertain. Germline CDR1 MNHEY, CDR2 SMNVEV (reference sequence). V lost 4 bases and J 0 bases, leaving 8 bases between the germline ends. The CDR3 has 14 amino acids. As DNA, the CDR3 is TGTGCCAGCAGTTACGGGTCTAGCACAGATACGCAGTATTTT. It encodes CASSYGSSTDTQYF.

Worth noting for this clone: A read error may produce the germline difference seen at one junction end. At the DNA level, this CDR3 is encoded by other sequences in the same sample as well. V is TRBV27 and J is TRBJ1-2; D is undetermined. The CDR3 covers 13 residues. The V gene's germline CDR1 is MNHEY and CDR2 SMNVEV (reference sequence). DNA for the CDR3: TGCGCCAGCAGGTCCGTTACTAACTATGGCTACACCTTC. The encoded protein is CASRSVTNYGYTF.

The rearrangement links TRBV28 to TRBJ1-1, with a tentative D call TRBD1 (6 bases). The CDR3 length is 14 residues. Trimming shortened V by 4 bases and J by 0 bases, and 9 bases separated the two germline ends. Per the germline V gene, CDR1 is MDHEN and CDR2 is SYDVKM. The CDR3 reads CASSSGQLNTEAFF. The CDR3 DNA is TGTGCCAGCAGTTCGGGACAATTGAACACTGAAGCTTTCTTT.

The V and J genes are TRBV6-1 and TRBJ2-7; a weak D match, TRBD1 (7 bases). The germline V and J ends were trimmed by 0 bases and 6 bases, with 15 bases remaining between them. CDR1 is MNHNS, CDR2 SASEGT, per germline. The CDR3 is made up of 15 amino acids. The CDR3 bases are TGTGCCAGCAGTGAAGCGGAGGAGGGGGCAGGCGAGCAGTACTTC. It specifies CASSEAEEGAGEQYF.

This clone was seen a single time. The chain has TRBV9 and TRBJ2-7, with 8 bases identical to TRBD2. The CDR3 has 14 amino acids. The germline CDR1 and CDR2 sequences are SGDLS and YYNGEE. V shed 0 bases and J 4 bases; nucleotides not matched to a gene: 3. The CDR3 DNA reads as TGTGCCAGCAGCGTAGAGGCGGGAGGTTACGAGCAGTACTTC. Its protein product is CASSVEAGGYEQYF.

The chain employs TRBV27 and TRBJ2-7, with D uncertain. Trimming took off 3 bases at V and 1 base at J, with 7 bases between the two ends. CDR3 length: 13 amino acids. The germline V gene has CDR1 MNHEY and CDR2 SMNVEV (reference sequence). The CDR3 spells CASSLYRSYEQYF. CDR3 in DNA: TGTGCCAGCAGTTTGTACCGGTCCTACGAGCAGTACTTC.

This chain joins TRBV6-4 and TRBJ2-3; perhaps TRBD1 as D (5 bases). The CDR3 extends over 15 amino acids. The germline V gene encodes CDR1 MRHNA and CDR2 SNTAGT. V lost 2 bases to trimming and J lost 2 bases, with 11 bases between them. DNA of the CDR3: TGTGCCAGCAGTGACGGCCAGGGTGACACAGATACGCAGTATTTT. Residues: CASSDGQGDTDTQYF.

CDR3 nucleotides: TGTGCCAGCAGCCAAGGCCTAGCTTACGAGCAGTACTTC. This translates into CASSQGLAYEQYF. The chain joins TRBV4-2 to TRBJ2-7, with D possibly being TRBD2 (5 bases). The V end was cut by 1 base, the J end by 4 bases, with 8 bases between. The length of the CDR3 is 13 residues. Germline CDR1 LGHNA, CDR2 YNFKEQ.

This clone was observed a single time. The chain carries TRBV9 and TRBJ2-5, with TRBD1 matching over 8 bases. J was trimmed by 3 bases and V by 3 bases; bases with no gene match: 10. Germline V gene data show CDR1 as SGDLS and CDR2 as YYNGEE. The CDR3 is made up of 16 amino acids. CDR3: CASSGLGQGQKETQYF. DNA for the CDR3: TGTGCCAGCAGCGGACTCGGACAGGGCCAAAAAGAGACCCAGTACTTC.

The CDR3 protein is CASSPGTGFGYTF. In DNA, the CDR3 is TGTGCCAGTAGTCCAGGGACAGGGTTTGGCTACACCTTC. This chain joins TRBV19 and TRBJ1-2; 9 bases line up with TRBD1. In germline, CDR1 is LNHDA, CDR2 SQIVND (reference sequence). There are 13 residues in the CDR3. Losses at the gene ends were 5 bases for V and 7 bases for J; bases not matched to a gene: 5.

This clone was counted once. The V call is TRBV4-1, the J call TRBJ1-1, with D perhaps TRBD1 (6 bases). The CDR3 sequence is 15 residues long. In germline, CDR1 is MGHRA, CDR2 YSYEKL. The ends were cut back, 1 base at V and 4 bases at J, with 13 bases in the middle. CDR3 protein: CASSQGQLGGTEAFF. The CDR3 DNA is TGCGCCAGCAGCCAAGGACAGTTAGGGGGCACTGAAGCTTTCTTT.

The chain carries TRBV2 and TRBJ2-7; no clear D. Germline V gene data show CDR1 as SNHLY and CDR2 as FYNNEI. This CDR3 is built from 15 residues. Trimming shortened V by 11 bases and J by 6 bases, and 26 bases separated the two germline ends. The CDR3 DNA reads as TGTGCCTCTTGCGAAGGAAAAGTTCTACCGGGCGAGCAGTACTTC. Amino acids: CASCEGKVLPGEQYF.

This CDR3 is CASSLGLRGSHTEAFF. The CDR3 nucleotides are TGCGCCAGCAGCTTGGGTCTACGGGGAAGTCACACTGAAGCTTTCTTT. The chain couples TRBV5-1 to TRBJ1-1; D uncertain. Germline CDR1 SGHRS, CDR2 YFSETQ. Trimming pared 0 bases from V and 3 bases from J, leaving 15 bases between. CDR3 length: 16 residues.

This CDR3 reads CASSQSGRGFNQPQHF. The CDR3 DNA follows: TGCGCCAGCAGCCAATCCGGCAGGGGCTTTAATCAGCCCCAGCATTTT. This sequence joins TRBV4-1 and TRBJ1-5, with D maybe TRBD1 (6 bases). V lost 2 bases and J 4 bases, leaving 15 bases between the germline ends. CDR1 is MGHRA, CDR2 YSYEKL, per germline. There are 16 residues in the CDR3.

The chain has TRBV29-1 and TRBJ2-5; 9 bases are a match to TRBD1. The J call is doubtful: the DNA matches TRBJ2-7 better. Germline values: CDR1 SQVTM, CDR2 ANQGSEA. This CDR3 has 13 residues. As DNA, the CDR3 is TGCAGCGTTGATACAGGGGGCTCGGACGAGCAGTACTTC. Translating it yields CSVDTGGSDEQYF.

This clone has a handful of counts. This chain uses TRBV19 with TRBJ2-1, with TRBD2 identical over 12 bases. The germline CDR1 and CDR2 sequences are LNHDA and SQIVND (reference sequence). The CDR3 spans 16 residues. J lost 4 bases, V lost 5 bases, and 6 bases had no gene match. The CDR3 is CASSAGLAGPYNEQFF. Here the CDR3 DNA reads TGTGCCAGTAGTGCTGGACTAGCGGGACCGTACAATGAGCAGTTCTTC.

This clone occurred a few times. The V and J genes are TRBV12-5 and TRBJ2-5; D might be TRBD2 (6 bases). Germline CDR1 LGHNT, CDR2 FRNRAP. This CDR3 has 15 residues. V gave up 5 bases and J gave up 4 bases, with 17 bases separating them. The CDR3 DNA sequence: TGTGCTAGTGGTCACGGGGGACGCGAACGAGAGACCCAGTACTTC. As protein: CASGHGGRERETQYF.

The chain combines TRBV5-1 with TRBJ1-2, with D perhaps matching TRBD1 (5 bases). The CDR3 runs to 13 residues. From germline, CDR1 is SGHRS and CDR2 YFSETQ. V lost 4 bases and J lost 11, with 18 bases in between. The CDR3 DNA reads TGCGCCAGCAGCCCGTTCCTCCAGGGAACGTACACCTTC. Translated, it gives CASSPFLQGTYTF.

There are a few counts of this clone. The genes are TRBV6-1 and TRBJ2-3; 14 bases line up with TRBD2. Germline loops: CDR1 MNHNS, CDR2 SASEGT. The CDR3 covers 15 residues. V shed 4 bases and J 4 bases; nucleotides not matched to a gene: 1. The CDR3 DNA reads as TGTGCCAGCAGTGGACTAGCGGGAGGGCCAGATACGCAGTATTTT. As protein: CASSGLAGGPDTQYF.

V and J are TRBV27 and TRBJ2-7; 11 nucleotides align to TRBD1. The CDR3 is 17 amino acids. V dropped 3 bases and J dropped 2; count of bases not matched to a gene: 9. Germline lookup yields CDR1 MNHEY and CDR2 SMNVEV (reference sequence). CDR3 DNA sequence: TGTGCCAGCAGTTTGGCAGGACAGGGGGCTAAAACCTACGAGCAGTACTTC. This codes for CASSLAGQGAKTYEQYF.

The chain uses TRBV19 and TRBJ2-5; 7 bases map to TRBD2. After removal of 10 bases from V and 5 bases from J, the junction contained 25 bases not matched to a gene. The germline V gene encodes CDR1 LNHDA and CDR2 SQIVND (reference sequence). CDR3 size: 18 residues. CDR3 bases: TGTGCCACCTCCCCTTTGTGGGGGGTGGGAGGGTCAGACGAGACCCAGTACTTC. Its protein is CATSPLWGVGGSDETQYF.